The 31 T cell receptor beta chains below were found in one sample sequenced in a study of cytomegalovirus exposure and HLA in healthy donors. Produced via immunoSEQ multiplex PCR; TCRdb's table is partial and in-frame only. The table lists about 330,000 clones, around 90% of them singletons. Sequenced input: PBMCs. The source is a woman in her twenties or thirties in good health and CMV-seropositive.

This rearrangement joins TRBV2 to TRBJ2-1, with D perhaps matching TRBD1 or TRBD2 (5 bases each). CDR1 and CDR2 from the germline V gene are SNHLY and FYNNEI. The CDR3 runs 16 residues. V gave up 5 bases and J gave up 4 bases, with 18 bases separating them. The CDR3 reads CASSPPGTRGYNEQFF. CDR3 in DNA: TGTGCCAGCAGTCCTCCTGGGACGCGCGGTTACAATGAGCAGTTCTTC.

V gene TRBV7-9 combines with J gene TRBJ2-7; D uncertain. Looked up from germline, CDR1 is SEHNR and CDR2 is FQNEAQ (reference sequence). The CDR3 runs 12 residues. Trimming shortened V by 5 bases and J by 2 bases, and 7 bases separated the two germline ends. CDR3 coding DNA: TGTGCCAGCAGCCTGGACCCCTACGAGCAGTACTTC. Residues: CASSLDPYEQYF.

The V gene is TRBV5-1, the J gene TRBJ1-3, with a possible D match to TRBD1 (5 bases). The CDR3 runs 17 residues. The V end lost 2 bases, the J end lost 2 bases, and 17 bases lay between the germline ends. The V gene's germline CDR1 is SGHRS and CDR2 YFSETQ. For the CDR3, the DNA is TGCGCCAGCAGCTTAAGACAGTCAATCGGCACTGGAAACACCATATATTTT. It specifies CASSLRQSIGTGNTIYF.

The chain is built from TRBV5-6 and TRBJ2-7; maybe TRBD1 (6 bases). CDR1 and CDR2 (germline): SGHDT, YYEEEE. The germline V and J ends were trimmed by 5 bases and 7 bases, with 22 bases remaining between them. The CDR3 spans 15 residues. CDR3 sequence (DNA): TGTGCCAGCAGTCAGGGGTTATGGACTCGAGGGGAGCAGTACTTC. This codes for CASSQGLWTRGEQYF.

V usage is TRBV30 and J usage is TRBJ1-4; D gene unclear. Trimming cost V 2 bases and J 4 bases, with 11 bases left between them. CDR3 length: 14 amino acids. CDR1 is GTSNPN and CDR2 is SVGIG in the germline V gene (reference sequence). Written as DNA, the CDR3 is TGTGCCTGGAGTACGCCGGCCTTTAATGAAAAACTGTTTTTT. Its translation is CAWSTPAFNEKLFF.

The V call is TRBV5-1, the J call TRBJ2-3; 7 bases align to TRBD2. Germline V CDR1 and CDR2: SGHRS, YFSETQ. The V segment lost 0 bases and the J segment 2 bases; nucleotides outside the gene matches: 6. This CDR3 spans 16 amino acids. The chain's CDR3 is CASSLERAGYTDTQYF. The CDR3 DNA sequence: TGCGCCAGCAGCTTGGAGCGAGCGGGATACACAGATACGCAGTATTTT. Using reference TRBV5-1 and TRBJ2-3 for the parts outside the CDR3, the full variable domain is KAGVTQTPRYLIKTRGQQVTLSCSPISGHRSVSWYQQTPGQGLQFLFEYFSETQRNKGNFPGRFSGRQFSNSRSEMNVSTLELGDSALYLCASSLERAGYTDTQYFGPGTRLTVL.

This clone was observed a handful of times. The chain is built from TRBV6-1 and TRBJ2-7; 8 nucleotides match TRBD1. The CDR3 extends over 12 amino acids. The ends lost 11 bases at V and 3 bases at J; junction bases unmatched: 6. In germline, CDR1 is MNHNS, CDR2 SASEGT. The CDR3 DNA is TGTGCCGGTGCACAGGGGGTCTACGAGCAGTACTTC. It yields the protein CAGAQGVYEQYF.

The chain combines TRBV2 with TRBJ2-5; 9 bases agree with TRBD2. V was clipped by 3 bases and J by 7 bases; unmatched bases: 9. The germline V gene has CDR1 SNHLY and CDR2 FYNNEI. The CDR3 has 15 residues. The CDR3 loop reads CASSEMRGAGGTQYF. The CDR3 coding sequence is TGTGCCAGCAGTGAGATGCGCGGAGCGGGAGGGACCCAGTACTTC. Variable domain in full (rest from reference TRBV2 and TRBJ2-5): EPEVTQTPSHQVTQMGQEVILRCVPISNHLYFYWYRQILGQKVEFLVSFYNNEISEKSEIFDDQFSVERPDGSNFTLKIRSTKLEDSAMYFCASSEMRGAGGTQYFGPGTRLLVL.

This clone occurred a few times. V is TRBV5-4 and J is TRBJ2-7; D is possibly TRBD2 (5 bases). The V end lost 0 bases, the J end lost 4 bases, and 14 bases lay between the germline ends. CDR1 is SGHNT, CDR2 YYREEE, per germline (reference sequence). This CDR3 is built from 15 residues. The CDR3 reads CASSLDDGLAYEQYF. CDR3 nucleotides: TGTGCCAGCAGCTTGGACGACGGCCTAGCTTACGAGCAGTACTTC.

This clone has a handful of counts. V is TRBV30 and J is TRBJ1-5, with 8 bases aligning to TRBD1. V gave up 4 bases and J gave up 4 bases; unmatched junction bases: 9. The germline V gene encodes CDR1 GTSNPN and CDR2 SVGIG (reference sequence). The CDR3 consists of 15 residues. CDR3 sequence reads: CAWNKPDRENQPQHF. The CDR3, as DNA: TGTGCCTGGAATAAACCGGACAGGGAGAATCAGCCCCAGCATTTT.

This clone was seen a single time. This chain links TRBV29-1 with TRBJ2-7; TRBD2 matches 13 bases. The CDR3 consists of 13 residues. The V segment lost 4 bases and the J segment 4 bases; nucleotides outside the gene matches: 1. CDR1 is SQVTM and CDR2 is ANQGSEA in the germline V gene. As DNA, the CDR3 is TGCAGCGTTGGGACTAGCGGGAGATACGAGCAGTACTTC. Its protein is CSVGTSGRYEQYF.

V usage is TRBV28 and J usage is TRBJ1-2; 9 bases fit TRBD1. Germline trimming cut 5 bases from V and 5 bases from J; bases unmatched to any gene: 6. The CDR3 loop spans 14 amino acids. CDR1 MDHEN and CDR2 SYDVKM come from the germline V gene. For the CDR3, the DNA is TGTGCCAGCAGTCAGTCGGGACAGGGATATGGCTACACCTTC. This translates into CASSQSGQGYGYTF.

This rearrangement joins TRBV28 to TRBJ1-5, with 10 bases aligning to TRBD1. The CDR3 has 15 amino acids. V was clipped by 4 bases and J by 1 base; unmatched bases: 1. The germline V gene has CDR1 MDHEN and CDR2 SYDVKM. The CDR3 sequence is CASSWTGGSNQPQHF. CDR3 DNA: TGTGCCAGCAGTTGGACAGGGGGGAGCAATCAGCCCCAGCATTTT.

Written as DNA, the CDR3 is TGTGCCAGCAGTTACTCAGGACAGCGTGATGGCTACACCTTC. Amino acid sequence: CASSYSGQRDGYTF. The rearrangement links TRBV6-5 to TRBJ1-2, with D possibly matching TRBD1 (6 bases). V was shortened by 0 bases and J by 6 bases, with 11 bases between the two germline ends. Germline V lookup: CDR1 MNHEY, CDR2 SVGAGI. The CDR3 contains 14 residues.

The chain links TRBV30 to TRBJ2-2; 10 bases are a match to TRBD1. This CDR3 contains 17 residues. V lost 4 bases and J lost 4; bases outside the gene matches: 12. Per germline, CDR1 GTSNPN and CDR2 SVGIG (reference sequence). The CDR3: CAWTADWTGGPTGELFF. The CDR3 DNA reads as TGTGCCTGGACTGCAGACTGGACAGGGGGGCCCACCGGGGAGCTGTTTTTT.

V is TRBV18 and J is TRBJ1-6; D not resolved. CDR1 is KGHSH and CDR2 is LQKENI in the germline V gene. There are 15 residues in the CDR3. Between the trimmed V and J ends, which lost 5 bases and 0 bases, there was a span of 8 bases. The DNA of the CDR3 is TGTGCCAGCTCAACTGCGAGCTCCTATAATTCACCCCTCCACTTT. Its translation is CASSTASSYNSPLHF.

This chain connects TRBV13 to TRBJ2-7, with 11 bases that match TRBD1. J gave up 6 bases and V 5 bases, and 9 bases lay outside the gene matches. Germline-derived CDR1 and CDR2 are PRHDT and FYEKMQ (reference sequence). CDR3 length: 15 amino acids. CDR3 in amino acids: CASSLYSGTGGEQYF. The CDR3 DNA follows: TGTGCCAGCAGCCTCTACTCCGGGACAGGGGGCGAGCAGTACTTC.

V and J are TRBV29-1 and TRBJ1-3; D may be TRBD1 (5 bases). Germline values: CDR1 SQVTM, CDR2 ANQGSEA. CDR3 length equals 16 residues. With 3 bases removed from V and 5 bases from J, the gap between germline ends came to 20 bases. In DNA, the CDR3 is TGCAGCGTTGAGATAGGGGTCCGGGACGGCAGAAACACCATATATTTT. As protein: CSVEIGVRDGRNTIYF.

The rearrangement joins TRBV18 to TRBJ2-7, with 9 bases identical to TRBD1. The V gene's germline CDR1 is KGHSH and CDR2 LQKENI. V was pared by 4 bases and J by 6 bases, with 13 bases of the junction left unmatched. This CDR3 has 16 amino acids. The CDR3 reads CASSLSPGTGTGEQYF. In DNA form, the CDR3 reads TGTGCCAGCTCACTCAGTCCCGGGACAGGGACGGGCGAGCAGTACTTC.

J is TRBJ1-6 and V is TRBV11-1; D gene ambiguous. Germline-derived CDR1 and CDR2 are SGHAT and FQDESV (reference sequence). The CDR3 is 15 residues long. The V end lost 2 bases, the J end lost 5 bases, and 10 bases lay between the germline ends. The CDR3 DNA sequence: TGTGCCAGCAGCTTAAGTCTACTGGATAATTCACCCCTCCACTTT. Translating gives CASSLSLLDNSPLHF.

The rearrangement links TRBV7-9 to TRBJ2-7, with D perhaps matching TRBD1 or TRBD2 (5 bases each). Germline V gene data show CDR1 as SEHNR and CDR2 as FQNEAQ (reference sequence). Trimming cost V 1 base and J 5 bases, with 9 bases left between them. There are 13 residues in the CDR3. CDR3 loop: CASSLVLGDEQYF. The CDR3 region has the DNA TGTGCCAGCAGCTTAGTCCTGGGGGACGAGCAGTACTTC.

CDR3 amino acids: CASRAGEFHEQYF. The CDR3 DNA reads TGTGCCAGCAGGGCGGGGGAGTTCCACGAGCAGTACTTC. The chain recombines TRBV28 with TRBJ2-7; TRBD2 matches 7 bases. The CDR3 length is 13 residues. V was clipped by 6 bases and J by 5 bases; unmatched bases: 7. From germline, CDR1 is MDHEN and CDR2 SYDVKM. Full variable domain (rest looked up from reference TRBV28 and TRBJ2-7): DVKVTQSSRYLVKRTGEKVFLECVQDMDHENMFWYRQDPGLGLRLIYFSYDVKMKEKGDIPEGYSVSREKKERFSLILESASTNQTSMYLCASRAGEFHEQYFGPGTRLTVT.

This rearrangement joins TRBV27 to TRBJ2-3, with D perhaps given as TRBD1 or TRBD2 (5 bases each). CDR1 is MNHEY and CDR2 is SMNVEV in the germline V gene (reference sequence). The CDR3 sequence is 14 residues long. The V end lost 7 bases, the J end lost 7 bases, and 18 bases lay between the germline ends. In DNA, the CDR3 is TGTGCCAGCACCTACTCCCCGGGGCTAAATACGCAGTATTTT. It specifies CASTYSPGLNTQYF.

The chain employs TRBV30 and TRBJ2-7; 8 nucleotides align to TRBD2. V was clipped by 2 bases and J by 6 bases; unmatched bases: 9. This CDR3 comprises 14 residues. CDR1 is GTSNPN, CDR2 SVGIG, per germline (reference sequence). The CDR3 reads CAWSRGLGWGEQYF. CDR3 sequence (DNA): TGTGCCTGGAGTAGGGGACTAGGGTGGGGCGAGCAGTACTTC.

This clone was seen a single time. The DNA for the CDR3 is TGTGCCAGCAGTGAAACTTGGGCAGATACGCAGTATTTT. This translates into CASSETWADTQYF. The chain couples TRBV2 to TRBJ2-3; D gene ambiguous. The germline V and J ends were trimmed by 2 bases and 4 bases, with 7 bases remaining between them. The germline V gene encodes CDR1 SNHLY and CDR2 FYNNEI. This CDR3 is 13 amino acids long.

J is TRBJ2-3 and V is TRBV20-1; TRBD2 might be the D (6 bases). The CDR3 extends over 11 amino acids. Trimming took 7 bases from V and 4 from J, leaving 9 bases between them. The germline gives CDR1 DFQATT, CDR2 SNEGSKA (reference sequence). CDR3 nucleotides: TGCAGTGAAAGGAGGGCAGATACGCAGTATTTT. Translating gives CSERRADTQYF.

V and J are TRBV6-5 and TRBJ1-2, with D possibly being TRBD1 (6 bases). Deletions cut 5 bases from V and 4 bases from J, with 8 bases between. The CDR3 spans 12 residues. Germline V gene data show CDR1 as MNHEY and CDR2 as SVGAGI. CDR3 DNA: TGTGCCAGCAGTGAGGACAGCTATGGCTACACCTTC. This codes for CASSEDSYGYTF.

The CDR3 region is CAWSTGGNGNTIYF. CDR3 DNA sequence: TGTGCCTGGTCGACAGGGGGCAATGGAAACACCATATATTTT. J is TRBJ1-3 and V is TRBV30; 10 nucleotides align to TRBD1. CDR1 and CDR2 (germline): GTSNPN, SVGIG (reference sequence). The CDR3 loop spans 14 amino acids. With V trimmed by 5 bases and J by 3 bases, 4 bases remained unmatched.

The chain recombines TRBV28 with TRBJ1-2, with TRBD1 matching 7 bases. V lost 2 bases, J lost 8 bases, and 14 bases stayed unmatched. Germline CDR1 and CDR2: MDHEN and SYDVKM. This CDR3 is 16 amino acids long. This CDR3 reads CASSLGPGQVGRGYTF. CDR3 sequence (DNA): TGTGCCAGCAGTTTAGGACCCGGACAGGTAGGCCGCGGCTACACCTTC.

This chain links TRBV18 with TRBJ2-7; 13 nucleotides line up with TRBD2. This CDR3 spans 16 amino acids. Per germline, CDR1 KGHSH and CDR2 LQKENI. Trimming at V came to 5 bases and at J to 4 bases, leaving 8 bases not matched to a gene. CDR3 nucleotides: TGTGCCAGCTCAACGGGGACTAGCGGGATCAGGTACGAGCAGTACTTC. Protein sequence: CASSTGTSGIRYEQYF.

This clone appeared a single time. The rearrangement links TRBV12-2 to TRBJ2-7; TRBD2 is taken as the D call from the table, unchecked against the DNA. TRBV12-2 is flagged as a pseudogene. This CDR3 has 19 amino acids. Here the CDR3 reads CASRLDLQEGGRVRYEQYF. As DNA, the CDR3 is TGTGCAAGTCGCTTAGACCTTCAAGAGGGCGGGAGGGTTAGATACGAGCAGTACTTC.